This T cell receptor (beta chain) came from a study of cytomegalovirus exposure and HLA in healthy donors. J lost 3 bases, V lost 6 bases, and 3 bases had no gene match. The length of the CDR3 is 15 residues. Germline CDR1 and CDR2: MNHNS and SASEGT. PCR amplification relied on 60 Vbeta primers (plus 13 Jbeta primers). Sequencing was performed with immunoSEQ multiplex PCR; in TCRdb, only in-frame clones are kept and a portion is missing. The sample has 150,000 to 200,000 clones; roughly 68% are singletons. A few counts support this clone. Sequenced input: PBMCs. The TCR comes from a woman aged 25-40 years in good health and CMV-seronegative. This sequence joins TRBV6-1 and TRBJ2-3; 13 bases are a match to TRBD2. The CDR3, as DNA: TGTGCCAGCAGACCGGGACTAGCGGGAACAGATACGCAGTATTTT. It is translated as CASRPGLAGTDTQYF.